This TCR beta chain was found in a study of CD8 T cells in ankylosing spondylitis. Study-level results: Within peripheral blood, clones linked to disease were CD8+ and relatively rare.

CDR3 size: 17 residues. CDR1 is KGHDR, CDR2 SFDVKD, per germline. V lost 2 bases to trimming and J lost 4 bases; unmatched junction nucleotides: 9. Judged by abundance, this clonotype is medium-sized. Antigen unknown. Preparation of TCR beta libraries was done by quantitative 5'-RACE with molecular barcodes. TCRdb fed the 5' RACE reads into MiXCR, producing one record per CDR3 protein. The table records fewer than 40,000 distinct CDR3 sequences, more than 25% of them present only once. This clonotype originated in a male donor with ankylosing spondylitis. The chain joins TRBV24-1 to TRBJ2-4, with 8 bases lining up with TRBD1. The sequenced sample consisted of synovial fluid, either unsorted or a sorted T cell fraction (not recorded which). CDR3 nucleotides: TGTGCCACCAGTGATTCAATGGACAGGGAGGAAAAAAACATTCAGTACTTC. Translated, it gives CATSDSMDREEKNIQYF.